Listed below are T cell receptor beta chains from one sample, sequenced in a study of cytomegalovirus exposure and HLA in healthy donors. Data came from immunoSEQ multiplex PCR; TCRdb stores just in-frame clones and leaves some out. The data contain about 220,000 clones, over 80% of them seen just once; the ten biggest clones take up 0.71%. Sequences were obtained from PBMCs. The receptors derive from a boy younger than 10 in good health and CMV-seronegative. CDR3s include the opening cysteine and the closing phenylalanine or tryptophan. The D gene is left open where the match is weak. Not every row has a clone size; where given, it reads once, few, many or a size class.

clone size	V gene	D gene	J gene	CDR3 protein	CDR3 DNA
once	TRBV5-6	TRBD2	TRBJ2-3	CASSTIGGFTDTQYF	TGTGCCAGCAGTACTATCGGGGGGTTCACAGATACGCAGTATTTT
.	TRBV4-1	.	TRBJ1-5	CASSQTRDRNQPQHF	TGCGCCAGCAGCCAGACCCGAGACAGAAATCAGCCCCAGCATTTT
once	TRBV9	.	TRBJ2-1	CASSVEQGNEQFF	TGTGCCAGCAGCGTAGAACAGGGAAATGAGCAGTTCTTC
.	TRBV5-4	.	TRBJ1-1	CASSKFSVGGGTEAFF	TGTGCCAGCAGCAAATTCTCGGTTGGGGGCGGAACTGAAGCTTTCTTT
.	TRBV29-1	.	TRBJ2-7	CSVSGLRYEQYF	TGCAGCGTTTCCGGACTTCGCTACGAGCAGTACTTC
.	TRBV30	TRBD2	TRBJ2-1	CAWSWREKRNEQFF	TGTGCCTGGAGTTGGCGGGAGAAGAGAAATGAGCAGTTCTTC
.	TRBV13	TRBD2	TRBJ2-7	CASSPGREGPYEQYF	TGTGCCAGCAGCCCGGGGCGGGAGGGACCCTACGAGCAGTACTTC
.	TRBV5-1	TRBD1	TRBJ1-3	CASSFGQDGSGNTIYF	TGCGCCAGCAGCTTCGGACAGGATGGCTCTGGAAACACCATATATTTT
.	TRBV18	TRBD2	TRBJ2-2	CASSPPGWGGTGELFF	TGTGCCAGCTCACCTCCCGGATGGGGGGGGACCGGGGAGCTGTTTTTT
.	TRBV5-6	.	TRBJ2-7	CASSWSVGEQYF	TGTGCCAGCAGTTGGAGCGTCGGTGAGCAGTACTTC
.	TRBV7-9	TRBD1	TRBJ2-1	CASSLWQGVSYNEQFF	TGTGCCAGCAGCTTATGGCAGGGGGTCTCCTACAATGAGCAGTTCTTC
once	TRBV2	TRBD1	TRBJ2-7	CASTNLPGQGSEQYF	TGTGCCAGCACCAACCTCCCGGGACAGGGATCCGAGCAGTACTTC
.	TRBV27	.	TRBJ2-6	CASSLGDRPSGANVLTF	TGTGCCAGCAGTTTAGGCGACAGGCCCTCTGGGGCCAACGTCCTGACTTTC
.	TRBV19	TRBD1	TRBJ2-7	CASSTLGQPTYEQYF	TGTGCCAGTAGTACCCTGGGACAGCCGACCTACGAGCAGTACTTC
.	TRBV5-6	.	TRBJ2-7	CASSSYSHEQYF	TGTGCCAGCAGCTCGTACTCCCACGAGCAGTACTTC
.	TRBV19	.	TRBJ1-5	CATGYSNQPQHF	TGTGCCACGGGTTATAGCAATCAGCCCCAGCATTTT
.	TRBV11-2	.	TRBJ2-5	CASSLAGGMETQYF	TGTGCCAGCAGCTTAGCAGGGGGGATGGAGACCCAGTACTTC
.	TRBV10-3	TRBD2	TRBJ2-2	CAISRSGGARTGELFF	TGTGCCATCAGTCGAAGCGGGGGGGCACGTACCGGGGAGCTGTTTTTT
.	TRBV5-1	TRBD1	TRBJ2-4	CASSREQGMKNIQYF	TGCGCCAGCAGCCGCGAACAGGGGATGAAGAACATTCAGTACTTC
few	TRBV6-5	.	TRBJ2-7	CASRAGGVAYEQYF	TGTGCCAGCAGGGCCGGAGGCGTCGCCTACGAGCAGTACTTC
once	TRBV4-2	TRBD2	TRBJ2-7	CASSHGVDPSGVLLGEQYF	TGTGCCAGCAGCCACGGCGTGGATCCTAGCGGGGTTTTGCTTGGGGAGCAGTACTTC
.	TRBV6-1	TRBD1	TRBJ2-7	CATGQGTYEQYF	TGTGCCACCGGACAGGGTACCTACGAGCAGTACTTC
.	TRBV11-3	.	TRBJ2-1	CASSLGGRSYNEQFF	TGTGCCAGCAGCTTAGGCGGGCGCTCCTACAATGAGCAGTTCTTC
.	TRBV6-5	TRBD2	TRBJ2-7	CASSYGPRTSVDEQYF	TGTGCCAGCAGTTACGGGCCGCGGACTAGCGTAGACGAGCAGTACTTC
.	TRBV29-1	TRBD1	TRBJ1-2	CSVAWTGRDGYTF	TGCAGCGTTGCCTGGACAGGGAGAGACGGCTACACCTTC
once	TRBV5-1	TRBD1	TRBJ2-7	CASSAYTGGEQYF	TGCGCCAGCAGCGCTTACACAGGGGGCGAGCAGTACTTC
.	TRBV30	.	TRBJ1-2	CAWSVQGNHGYTF	TGTGCCTGGAGTGTTCAGGGTAATCATGGCTACACCTTC
.	TRBV5-1	TRBD1	TRBJ2-5	CASSTSRDRGQETQYF	TGCGCCAGCAGCACCTCCCGGGACAGGGGCCAAGAGACCCAGTACTTC